Below, one T cell receptor (beta chain) is given with its context. The data originate from a study of somatic mutations in cytotoxic T cells in rheumatoid arthritis. As for the study in general: Immediately following diagnosis and ahead of any treatment, patient blood (about 30 ml EDTA) was drawn.

The CDR3 has 14 amino acids. Germline-derived CDR1 and CDR2 are SEHNR and FQNEAQ (reference sequence). V was shortened by 2 bases and J by 0 bases, with 8 bases between the two germline ends. Using positive magnetic bead selection on an AutoMACS, CD4+ and CD8+ cells were isolated, after which their purity was checked by flow cytometry. Some clones are missing from TCRdb's copy, which holds only in-frame ones; the method was immunoSEQ multiplex PCR. The sample contains about 18,000 clones, over 60% of which appear only once. The origin of this receptor is an adult with rheumatoid arthritis. V gene TRBV7-9 combines with J gene TRBJ2-7; tentative D call: TRBD1 (5 bases). Sequences were obtained from CD8+ T cells sorted from blood. The CDR3 region is CASSLLDTSYEQYF. In DNA form, the CDR3 reads TGTGCCAGCAGCTTACTGGACACCTCCTACGAGCAGTACTTC.